This T cell receptor beta chain was captured in a study of T cell clones after liver transplantation. In the study overall: Post-transplant blood was tracked for graft-donor-reactive T cell clones identified in a pre-transplant mixed lymphocyte reaction. Findings and caveats of the study: Conclusions were preliminary, with small, heterogeneous patient groups.

This CDR3 spans 14 amino acids. Trimming pared 3 bases from V and 5 bases from J, leaving 14 bases between. CDR1 is SGHDT, CDR2 YYEEEE, per germline. Clones were sequenced by immunoSEQ multiplex PCR, and TCRdb holds only the in-frame ones, with some missing. The sample holds about 75,000 clones, around 84% seen once. This clone is medium-sized in the sample. Its antigen remains unknown. The sequencing here drew on CD4+ T cells from blood, taken roughly 50 months after liver transplant. The rearrangement joins TRBV5-6 to TRBJ2-5; D remains ambiguous. The receptor was derived from a human patient who received a liver transplant. Certain T cells may be donor cells from the graft. CDR3 nucleotides: TGTGCCAGCAGCTCGGTCGGTCGCTGGGAGACCCAGTACTTC. Protein sequence: CASSSVGRWETQYF.